The next 3 T cell receptor beta chains were all read from a single sample in a study of cytomegalovirus exposure and HLA in healthy donors. PCR amplification relied on 60 Vbeta primers (plus 13 Jbeta primers). Using immunoSEQ multiplex PCR, the repertoire was profiled, and TCRdb retains in-frame clones only, with some absent. The sample carries 200,000 to 250,000 clones, 75% recorded once. Specimen: PBMCs. These receptors were obtained from a woman aged 30 to 39 in good health and CMV-seronegative.

The chain uses TRBV7-9 and TRBJ2-2; a weak D match, TRBD1 (6 bases). Germline CDR1 and CDR2: SEHNR and FQNEAQ (reference sequence). The CDR3 runs to 12 residues. CDR3 sequence (DNA): TGTTCCATTACAGGGTTGGCCGGGGAGCTGTTTTTT. This gives the protein CSITGLAGELFF.

The rearrangement links TRBV14 to TRBJ1-1; 7 nucleotides match TRBD1. The CDR3 covers 13 residues. Trimming at V came to 4 bases and at J to 6 bases, leaving 5 bases not matched to a gene. Germline CDR1 and CDR2: SGHDN and FVKESK. For the CDR3, the DNA is TGTGCCAGCAGCCTACAGGGGTGGTCTGAAGCTTTCTTT. This codes for CASSLQGWSEAFF. The full variable domain, rest sourced from reference TRBV14 and TRBJ1-1, is EAGVTQFPSHSVIEKGQTVTLRCDPISGHDNLYWYRRVMGKEIKFLLHFVKESKQDESGMPNNRFLAERTGGTYSTLKVQPAELEDSGVYFCASSLQGWSEAFFGQGTRLTVV.

This clone has just a few counts. V is TRBV30 and J is TRBJ1-1; D unresolved. The CDR3 consists of 12 residues. The V and J ends lost 2 bases and 0 bases respectively, with 4 bases between them. In germline, CDR1 is GTSNPN, CDR2 SVGIG (reference sequence). The CDR3 sequence is CAWSSLNTEAFF. For the CDR3, the DNA is TGTGCCTGGAGTTCATTGAACACTGAAGCTTTCTTT. The full variable domain, with the rest looked up from reference TRBV30 and TRBJ1-1, is SQTIHQWPATLVQPVGSPLSLECTVEGTSNPNLYWYRQAAGRGLQLLFYSVGIGQISSEVPQNLSASRPQDRQFILSSKKLLLSDSGFYLCAWSSLNTEAFFGQGTRLTVV.